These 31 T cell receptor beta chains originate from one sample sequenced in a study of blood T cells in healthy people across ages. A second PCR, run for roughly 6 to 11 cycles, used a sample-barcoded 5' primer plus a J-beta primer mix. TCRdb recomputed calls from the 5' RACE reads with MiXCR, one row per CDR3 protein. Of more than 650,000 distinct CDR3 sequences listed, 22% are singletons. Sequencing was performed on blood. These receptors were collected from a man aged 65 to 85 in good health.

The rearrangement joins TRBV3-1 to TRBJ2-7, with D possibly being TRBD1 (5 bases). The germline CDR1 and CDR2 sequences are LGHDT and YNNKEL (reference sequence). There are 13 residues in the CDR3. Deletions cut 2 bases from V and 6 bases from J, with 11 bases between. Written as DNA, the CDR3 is TGTGCCAGCAGCCAAATGCAGGGAACCGAGCAGTACTTC. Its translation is CASSQMQGTEQYF.

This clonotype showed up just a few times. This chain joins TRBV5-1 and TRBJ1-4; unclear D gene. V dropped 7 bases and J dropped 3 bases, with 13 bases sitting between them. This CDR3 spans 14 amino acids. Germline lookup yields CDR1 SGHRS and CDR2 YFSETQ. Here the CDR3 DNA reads TGCGCCAGCGCCAGAGAGGCGCCTAATGAAAAACTGTTTTTT. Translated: CASAREAPNEKLFF.

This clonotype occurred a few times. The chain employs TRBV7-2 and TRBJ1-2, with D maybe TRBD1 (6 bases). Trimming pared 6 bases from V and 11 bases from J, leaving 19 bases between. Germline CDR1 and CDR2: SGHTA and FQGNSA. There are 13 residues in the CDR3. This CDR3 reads CASRYLDRFLYTF. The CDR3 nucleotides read TGTGCCAGCAGATACCTAGACAGGTTTCTATACACCTTC. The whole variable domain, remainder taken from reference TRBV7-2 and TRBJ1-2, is GAGVSQSPSNKVTEKGKDVELRCDPISGHTALYWYRQSLGQGLEFLIYFQGNSAPDKSGLPSDRFSAERTGGSVSTLTIQRTQQEDSAVYLCASRYLDRFLYTFGSGTRLTVV.

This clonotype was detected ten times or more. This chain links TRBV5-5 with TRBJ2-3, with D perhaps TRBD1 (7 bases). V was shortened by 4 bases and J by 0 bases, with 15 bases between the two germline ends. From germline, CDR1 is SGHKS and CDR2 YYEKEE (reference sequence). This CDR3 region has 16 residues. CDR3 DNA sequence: TGTGCCAGCAGCGGAAATGCAGGGGGGAGCACAGATACGCAGTATTTT. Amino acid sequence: CASSGNAGGSTDTQYF. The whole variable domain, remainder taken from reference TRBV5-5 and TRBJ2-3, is DAGVTQSPTHLIKTRGQQVTLRCSPISGHKSVSWYQQVLGQGPQFIFQYYEKEERGRGNFPDRFSARQFPNYSSELNVNALLLGDSALYLCASSGNAGGSTDTQYFGPGTRLTVL.

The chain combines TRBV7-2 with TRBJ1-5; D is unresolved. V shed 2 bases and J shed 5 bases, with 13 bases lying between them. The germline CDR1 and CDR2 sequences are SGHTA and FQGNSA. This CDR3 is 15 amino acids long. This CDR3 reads CASSLSSLADQPQHF. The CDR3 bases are TGTGCCAGCAGCTTAAGCTCTTTGGCGGATCAGCCCCAGCATTTT.

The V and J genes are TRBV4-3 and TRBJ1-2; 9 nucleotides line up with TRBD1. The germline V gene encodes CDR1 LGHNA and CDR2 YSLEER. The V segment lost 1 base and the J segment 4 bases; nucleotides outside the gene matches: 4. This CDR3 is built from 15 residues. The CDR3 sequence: CASSQGQGDPYGYTF. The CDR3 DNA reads TGCGCCAGCAGCCAAGGACAGGGGGACCCCTATGGCTACACCTTC.

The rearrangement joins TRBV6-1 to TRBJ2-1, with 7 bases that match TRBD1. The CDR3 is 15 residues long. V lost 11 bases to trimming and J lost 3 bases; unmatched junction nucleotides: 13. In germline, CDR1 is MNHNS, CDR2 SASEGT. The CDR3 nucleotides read TGTGCCGGCACTTCACAGGGGACGGACTACAATGAGCAGTTCTTC. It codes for CAGTSQGTDYNEQFF.

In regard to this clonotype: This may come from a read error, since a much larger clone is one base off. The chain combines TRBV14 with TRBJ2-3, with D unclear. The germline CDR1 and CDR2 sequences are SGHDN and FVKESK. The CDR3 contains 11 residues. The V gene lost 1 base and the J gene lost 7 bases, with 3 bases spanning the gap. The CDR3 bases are TGTGCCAGCAGCCAAGTCCATACGCAGTATTTT. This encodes CASSQVHTQYF.

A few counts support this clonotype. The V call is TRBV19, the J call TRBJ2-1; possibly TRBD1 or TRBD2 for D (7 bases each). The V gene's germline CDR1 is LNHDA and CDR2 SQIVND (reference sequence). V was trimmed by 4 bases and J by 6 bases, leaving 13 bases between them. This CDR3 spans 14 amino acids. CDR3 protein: CASSNPGGGNEQFF. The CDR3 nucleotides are TGTGCCAGTAGTAACCCAGGGGGGGGCAATGAGCAGTTCTTC.

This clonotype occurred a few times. The CDR3 loop reads CATSDLRLGLAGNEQFF. Written as DNA, the CDR3 is TGTGCCACCAGTGATTTGAGGTTGGGACTAGCGGGGAATGAGCAGTTCTTC. The chain recombines TRBV24-1 with TRBJ2-1; TRBD2 matches 13 bases. Germline V gene sequence: CDR1 KGHDR, CDR2 SFDVKD. Trimming removed 0 bases from V and 7 bases from J; junction bases left unmatched: 5. The CDR3 extends over 17 amino acids.

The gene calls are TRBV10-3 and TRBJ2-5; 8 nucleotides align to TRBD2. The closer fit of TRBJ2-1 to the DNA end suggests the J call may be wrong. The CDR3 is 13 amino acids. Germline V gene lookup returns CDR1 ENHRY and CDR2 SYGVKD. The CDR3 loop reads CAIGQRGINEQFF. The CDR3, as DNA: TGTGCCATCGGCCAGCGGGGGATTAATGAGCAGTTCTTC.

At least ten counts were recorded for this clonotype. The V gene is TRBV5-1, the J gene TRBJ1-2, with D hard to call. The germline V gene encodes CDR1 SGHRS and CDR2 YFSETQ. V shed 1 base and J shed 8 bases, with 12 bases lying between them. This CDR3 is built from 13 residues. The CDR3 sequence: CASSLTSRRGYTF. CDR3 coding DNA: TGCGCCAGCAGCTTGACCTCGCGGCGAGGCTACACCTTC.

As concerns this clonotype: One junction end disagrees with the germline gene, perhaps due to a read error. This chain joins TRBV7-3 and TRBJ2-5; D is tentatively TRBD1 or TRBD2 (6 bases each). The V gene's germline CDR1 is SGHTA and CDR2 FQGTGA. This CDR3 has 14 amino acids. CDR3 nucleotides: TGTGCCTGCAGCCAGGAGGGGGGAACGGAGACCCAGTACTTC. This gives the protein CACSQEGGTETQYF.

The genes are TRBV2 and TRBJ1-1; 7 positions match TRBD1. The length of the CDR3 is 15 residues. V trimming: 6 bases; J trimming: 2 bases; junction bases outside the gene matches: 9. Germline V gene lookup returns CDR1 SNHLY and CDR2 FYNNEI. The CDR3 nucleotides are TGTGCCAGCAGCGCCCAACAGGGGATCAACACTGAAGCTTTCTTT. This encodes CASSAQQGINTEAFF.

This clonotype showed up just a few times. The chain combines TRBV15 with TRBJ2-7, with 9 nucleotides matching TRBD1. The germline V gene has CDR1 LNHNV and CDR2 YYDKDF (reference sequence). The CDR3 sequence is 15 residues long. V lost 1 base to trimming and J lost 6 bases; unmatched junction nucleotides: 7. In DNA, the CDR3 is TGTGCCACCAGCAGAGCCCGGACAGGGGTTTCCGAGCAGTACTTC. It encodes CATSRARTGVSEQYF.

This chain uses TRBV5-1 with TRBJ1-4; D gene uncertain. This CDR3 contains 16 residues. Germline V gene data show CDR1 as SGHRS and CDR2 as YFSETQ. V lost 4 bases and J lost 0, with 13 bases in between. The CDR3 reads CASSREGVTTNEKLFF. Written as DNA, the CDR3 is TGCGCCAGCAGCCGCGAGGGAGTCACAACTAATGAAAAACTGTTTTTT.

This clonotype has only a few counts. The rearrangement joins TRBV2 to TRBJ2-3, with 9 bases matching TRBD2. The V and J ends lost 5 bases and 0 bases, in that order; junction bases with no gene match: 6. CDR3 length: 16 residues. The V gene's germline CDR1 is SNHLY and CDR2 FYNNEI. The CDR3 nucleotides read TGTGCCAGCAGTCCTGCGGGGGGGCCTAGCACAGATACGCAGTATTTT. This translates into CASSPAGGPSTDTQYF.

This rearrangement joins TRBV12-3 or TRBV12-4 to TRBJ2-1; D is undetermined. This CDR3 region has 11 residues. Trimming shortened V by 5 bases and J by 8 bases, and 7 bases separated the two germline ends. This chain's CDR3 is CASSINDEQFF. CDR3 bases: TGTGCCAGCAGTATCAACGATGAGCAGTTCTTC.

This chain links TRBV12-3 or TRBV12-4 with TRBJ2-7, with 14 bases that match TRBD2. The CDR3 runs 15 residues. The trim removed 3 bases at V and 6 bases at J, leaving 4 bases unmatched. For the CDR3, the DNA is TGTGCCAGCAGTTTGGGACTAGCGGGAGATGTCGAGCAGTACGTC. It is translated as CASSLGLAGDVEQYV.

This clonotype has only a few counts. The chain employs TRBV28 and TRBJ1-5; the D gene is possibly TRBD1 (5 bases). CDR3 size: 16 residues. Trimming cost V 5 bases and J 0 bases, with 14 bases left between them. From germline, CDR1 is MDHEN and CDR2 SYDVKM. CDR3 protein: CASSIPGAYSNQPQHF. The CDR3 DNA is TGTGCCAGCAGTATCCCCGGGGCCTATAGCAATCAGCCCCAGCATTTT.

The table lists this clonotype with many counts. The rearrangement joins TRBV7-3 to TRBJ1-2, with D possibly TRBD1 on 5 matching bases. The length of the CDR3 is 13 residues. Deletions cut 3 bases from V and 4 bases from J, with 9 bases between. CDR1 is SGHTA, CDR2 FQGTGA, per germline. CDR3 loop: CASSFGGAYGYTF. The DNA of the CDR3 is TGTGCCAGCAGCTTCGGGGGTGCCTATGGCTACACCTTC.

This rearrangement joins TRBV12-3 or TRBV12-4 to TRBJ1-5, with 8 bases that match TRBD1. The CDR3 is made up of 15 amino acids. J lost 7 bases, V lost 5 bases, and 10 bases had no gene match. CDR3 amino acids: CASSLQGQGWQPQHF. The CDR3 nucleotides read TGTGCCAGCAGTCTCCAAGGACAGGGTTGGCAGCCCCAGCATTTT.

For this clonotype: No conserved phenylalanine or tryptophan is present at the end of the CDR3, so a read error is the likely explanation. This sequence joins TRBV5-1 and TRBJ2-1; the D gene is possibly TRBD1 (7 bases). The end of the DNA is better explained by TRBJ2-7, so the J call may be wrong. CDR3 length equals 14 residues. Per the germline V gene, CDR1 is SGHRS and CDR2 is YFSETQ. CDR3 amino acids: CASSWRDSSYEQYS. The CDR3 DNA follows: TGCGCCAGCAGCTGGCGGGACAGCTCCTACGAGCAGTACTCC.

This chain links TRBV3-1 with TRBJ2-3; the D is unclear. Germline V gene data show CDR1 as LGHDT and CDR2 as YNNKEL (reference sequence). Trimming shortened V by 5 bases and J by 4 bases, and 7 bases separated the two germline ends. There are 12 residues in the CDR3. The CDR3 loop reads CASSSEPDTQYF. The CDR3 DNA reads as TGTGCCAGCAGCTCCGAGCCAGATACGCAGTATTTT.

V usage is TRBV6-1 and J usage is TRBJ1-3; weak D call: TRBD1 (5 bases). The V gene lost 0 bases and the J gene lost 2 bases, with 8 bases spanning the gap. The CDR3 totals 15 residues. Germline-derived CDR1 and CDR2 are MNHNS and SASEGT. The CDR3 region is CASSEAGVTGNTIYF. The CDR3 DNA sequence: TGTGCCAGCAGTGAAGCGGGGGTTACTGGAAACACCATATATTTT.

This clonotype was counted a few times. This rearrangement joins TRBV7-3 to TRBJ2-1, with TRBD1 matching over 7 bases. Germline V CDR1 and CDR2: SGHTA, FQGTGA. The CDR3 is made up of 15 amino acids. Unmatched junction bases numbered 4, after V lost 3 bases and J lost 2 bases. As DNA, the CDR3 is TGTGCCAGCAGCTTGAGGGGGCGCCCCTACAATGAGCAGTTCTTC. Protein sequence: CASSLRGRPYNEQFF.

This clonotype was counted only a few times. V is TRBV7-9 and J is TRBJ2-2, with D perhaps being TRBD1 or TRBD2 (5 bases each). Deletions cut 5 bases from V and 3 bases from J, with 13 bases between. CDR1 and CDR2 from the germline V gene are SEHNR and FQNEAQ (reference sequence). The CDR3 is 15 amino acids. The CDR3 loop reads CASSASGTHTGELFF. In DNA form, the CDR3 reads TGTGCCAGCAGCGCCTCCGGGACCCACACCGGGGAGCTGTTTTTT.

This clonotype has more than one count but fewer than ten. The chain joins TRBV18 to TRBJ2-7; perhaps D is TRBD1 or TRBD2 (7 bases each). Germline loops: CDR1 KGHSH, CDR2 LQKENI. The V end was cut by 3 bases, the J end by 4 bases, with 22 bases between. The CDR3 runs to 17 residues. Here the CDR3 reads CASSPRFGEGARYEQYF. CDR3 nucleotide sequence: TGTGCCAGCTCACCGAGGTTTGGGGAGGGGGCTCGTTACGAGCAGTACTTC.

DNA of the CDR3: TGTGCCAGCAGTTCATCCAGGTATTACGAGCAGTACTTC. This sequence encodes CASSSSRYYEQYF. V gene TRBV28 combines with J gene TRBJ2-5; D ambiguous. The J call may be mistaken, given a closer DNA end match to TRBJ2-7. The CDR3 covers 13 residues. Germline loops: CDR1 MDHEN, CDR2 SYDVKM.

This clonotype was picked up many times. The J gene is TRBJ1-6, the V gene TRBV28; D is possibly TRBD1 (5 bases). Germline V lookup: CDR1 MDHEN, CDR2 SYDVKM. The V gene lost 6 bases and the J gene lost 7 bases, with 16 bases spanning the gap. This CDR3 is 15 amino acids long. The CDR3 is CASSLRGARNSPLHF. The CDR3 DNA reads TGTGCCAGCAGCCTAAGAGGGGCGCGGAATTCACCCCTCCACTTT.

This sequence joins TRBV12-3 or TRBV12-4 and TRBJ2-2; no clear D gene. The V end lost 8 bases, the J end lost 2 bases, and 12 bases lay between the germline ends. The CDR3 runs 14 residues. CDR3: CASPRLQNTGELFF. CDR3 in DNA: TGTGCCAGCCCCCGACTTCAAAACACCGGGGAGCTGTTTTTT.